This TCR beta chain emerged from a study of T-cell memory formation after mild COVID-19. Across the whole study: TCR clusters were mostly confined to one donor each. Study conclusions and caveats: Mainly CM and EM harbored the contracting CD4+ clones; mainly EMRA harbored the CD8+ ones. Day 37-peaking second-wave clones had unconfirmed SARS-CoV-2 specificity. Clones that contracted from day 15 to 85 had balanced CD4/CD8; later expanders were CD4+ biased.

Trimming removed 5 bases from V and 8 bases from J, with 19 bases in between. The CDR3 runs to 15 residues. CDR1 and CDR2 (germline): SEHNR, FQNEAQ (reference sequence). Details on this clonotype: Its antigen is not identified. It may be a read error: a sequence one base away is much more abundant.

TCRdb independently ran MiXCR on the 5' RACE reads; one entry per CDR3 protein. Counted here are some 300,000 distinct CDR3 sequences, 20% to 25% occurring once; the ten biggest clones make up 20% to 25%. The TCR sequence derives from a man aged 18 to 35 who had mild COVID-19 (a few samples of this study predate the infection). Cell type and time point are not known. The gene calls are TRBV7-9 and TRBJ2-1, with D possibly matching TRBD2 (7 bases). Material: PBMCs or a T cell subset sorted from them (not recorded which). The DNA for the CDR3 is TGTGCCAGCAGCCGACTAGAGGGGGGGCTATATGAGCAGTTCTTC. Its translation: CASSRLEGGLYEQFF.